Listed here are 29 T cell receptor beta chains from one sample, sequenced in a study of T-cell memory formation after mild COVID-19. One entry per CDR3 protein, called by TCRdb with MiXCR from the 5' RACE reads. The sample records about 470,000 distinct CDR3 sequences, 25% being singletons. Input material: PBMCs or a T cell subset sorted from them (not recorded which). These receptors were obtained from an adult woman who had mild COVID-19 (a few samples of this study predate the infection). Cell type and time point are not known.

The chain recombines TRBV9 with TRBJ2-2, with 12 bases matching TRBD2. Germline V gives CDR1 SGDLS, CDR2 YYNGEE. The CDR3 totals 18 residues. The V segment lost 2 bases and the J segment 5 bases; nucleotides outside the gene matches: 10. CDR3 residues: CASSVFPSGGAGTGELFF. CDR3 nucleotide sequence: TGTGCCAGCAGCGTCTTTCCTAGCGGGGGGGCCGGAACCGGGGAGCTGTTTTTT.

This clonotype occurred many times. The gene calls are TRBV12-3 or TRBV12-4 and TRBJ2-5; TRBD2 aligns across 9 bases. Trimming removed 3 bases from V and 7 bases from J; junction bases left unmatched: 9. The CDR3 extends over 15 amino acids. This chain's CDR3 is CASSFFSGREGTQYF. The CDR3 DNA sequence: TGTGCCAGCAGTTTTTTTAGCGGGAGAGAAGGGACCCAGTACTTC.

The CDR3 DNA reads TGTGCCAGCAGTTTCATAGGGGGCGAAGGCCGGTATGGCTACACCTTC. Its translation is CASSFIGGEGRYGYTF. The chain joins TRBV27 to TRBJ1-2; TRBD1 aligns across 7 bases. V shed 3 bases and J 5 bases; nucleotides not matched to a gene: 12. The germline CDR1 and CDR2 sequences are MNHEY and SMNVEV (reference sequence). This CDR3 is 16 amino acids long.

In its sample, this clonotype was seen many times. The chain uses TRBV12-3 or TRBV12-4 and TRBJ1-5, with TRBD1 identical over 11 bases. CDR3 length: 16 residues. The ends lost 6 bases at V and 4 bases at J; junction bases unmatched: 8. The CDR3 loop reads CASSYSGTGGNQPQHF. CDR3 coding DNA: TGTGCCAGCAGCTACTCCGGGACAGGGGGTAATCAGCCCCAGCATTTT.

The chain has TRBV24-1 and TRBJ2-3; D perhaps matches TRBD2 (5 bases). Germline V gives CDR1 KGHDR, CDR2 SFDVKD. The CDR3 sequence is 18 residues long. Trimming took 4 bases from V and 3 from J, leaving 22 bases between them. The CDR3 bases are TGTGCCACCAGTGACCGCCTGACGTCTCGGGGAGTAACAGATACGCAGTATTTT. Translating gives CATSDRLTSRGVTDTQYF.

The chain couples TRBV5-1 to TRBJ1-2; 7 bases align to TRBD1. The germline gives CDR1 SGHRS, CDR2 YFSETQ. This CDR3 region has 14 residues. Germline trimming cut 7 bases from V and 3 bases from J; bases unmatched to any gene: 9. As DNA, the CDR3 is TGCGCCAGCGGACAGGACCCGAGGGACTATGGCTACACCTTC. Its protein product is CASGQDPRDYGYTF.

This clonotype was seen at least ten times. This chain uses TRBV3-1 with TRBJ2-7; possibly TRBD1 for D (5 bases). V dropped 4 bases and J dropped 4 bases, with 20 bases sitting between them. The germline V gene encodes CDR1 LGHDT and CDR2 YNNKEL (reference sequence). CDR3 length equals 16 residues. CDR3 nucleotide sequence: TGTGCCAGCAGCCGGACATCAGGCGCGAGATCGTACGAGCAGTACTTC. It codes for CASSRTSGARSYEQYF.

The rearrangement joins TRBV10-3 to TRBJ1-6; D gene uncertain. The CDR3 loop spans 13 amino acids. V was pared by 0 bases and J by 15 bases, with 12 bases between. CDR1 and CDR2 from the germline V gene are ENHRY and SYGVKD. CDR3 DNA: TGTGCCATCAGTGAGTCAGCGGTCGTTCTCCTCCACTTT. It is translated as CAISESAVVLLHF.

V gene TRBV27 combines with J gene TRBJ1-2; D possibly corresponds to TRBD1 (5 bases). The germline CDR1 and CDR2 sequences are MNHEY and SMNVEV (reference sequence). The CDR3 has 12 residues. V was pared by 8 bases and J by 4 bases, with 11 bases between. CDR3 sequence reads: CASGRDGYGYTF. In DNA form, the CDR3 reads TGTGCCAGCGGCCGGGACGGCTATGGCTACACCTTC.

This clonotype was picked up many times. V usage is TRBV12-3 or TRBV12-4 and J usage is TRBJ2-3; D uncertain. The CDR3 extends over 20 amino acids. Trimming pared 6 bases from V and 2 bases from J, leaving 30 bases between. The CDR3 here is CASRPQTYPFFSLDTDTQYF. The CDR3 DNA follows: TGTGCCAGCAGACCTCAAACCTATCCGTTCTTTAGTCTGGACACAGATACGCAGTATTTT.

This clonotype was recorded a few times. The gene calls are TRBV6-5 and TRBJ2-2, with D uncertain. The CDR3 covers 12 residues. Trimming shortened V by 5 bases and J by 4 bases, and 5 bases separated the two germline ends. Germline loops: CDR1 MNHEY, CDR2 SVGAGI. In DNA form, the CDR3 reads TGTGCCAGCAGTGAGTTCACCGGGGAGCTGTTTTTT. Protein: CASSEFTGELFF.

The chain employs TRBV7-2 and TRBJ2-1; TRBD2 matches 13 bases. In germline, CDR1 is SGHTA, CDR2 FQGNSA. CDR3 size: 20 residues. V shed 5 bases, J shed 2 bases, and the junction held 15 bases outside the gene matches. CDR3 residues: CASSHTVSGLAGRAYNEQFF. In DNA form, the CDR3 reads TGTGCCAGCAGCCACACGGTTTCGGGACTAGCGGGACGCGCCTACAATGAGCAGTTCTTC.

This clonotype was seen more than once but under ten times. This rearrangement joins TRBV27 to TRBJ1-1; D perhaps matches TRBD1 (5 bases). Looked up from germline, CDR1 is MNHEY and CDR2 is SMNVEV (reference sequence). The V end was cut by 2 bases, the J end by 5 bases, with 12 bases between. The CDR3 is 14 residues long. This chain's CDR3 is CASSLRRGKTEAFF. The CDR3 nucleotides are TGTGCCAGCAGTTTAAGGCGGGGCAAAACTGAAGCTTTCTTT.

This chain connects TRBV14 to TRBJ2-1; weak D call: TRBD2 (6 bases). The CDR3 loop spans 15 amino acids. CDR1 and CDR2 from the germline V gene are SGHDN and FVKESK. V lost 4 bases, J lost 4 bases, and 14 bases lay in between. CDR3 in amino acids: CASSPRASEYNEQFF. CDR3 DNA: TGTGCCAGCAGCCCCCGGGCTAGCGAGTACAATGAGCAGTTCTTC.

This clonotype occurred a few times. The V call is TRBV7-9, the J call TRBJ2-7; a possible D gene is TRBD1 (5 bases). Trimming removed 3 bases from V and 2 bases from J, with 8 bases in between. CDR1 is SEHNR and CDR2 is FQNEAQ in the germline V gene (reference sequence). The CDR3 extends over 13 amino acids. Here the CDR3 DNA reads TGTGCCAGCAGCTTGGACATGACCTACGAGCAGTACTTC. Its protein is CASSLDMTYEQYF.

This clonotype was seen more than once but under ten times. The rearrangement links TRBV25-1 to TRBJ2-1; 9 bases fit TRBD1. The CDR3 is 11 residues long. Germline CDR1 MGHDK, CDR2 SYGVNS. V was pared by 8 bases and J by 9 bases, with 2 bases of the junction left unmatched. The CDR3 here is CASSDRGEQFF. The CDR3 nucleotides read TGTGCCAGCTCGGACAGGGGTGAGCAGTTCTTC.

Only a few counts were recorded for this clonotype. CDR3 amino acids: CSVEYAGQSSSYNEQFF. The CDR3 DNA reads TGCAGCGTTGAATACGCGGGACAGTCGAGCTCCTACAATGAGCAGTTCTTC. The chain combines TRBV29-1 with TRBJ2-1; a possible D gene is TRBD1 (7 bases). From germline, CDR1 is SQVTM and CDR2 ANQGSEA. Trimming took off 2 bases at V and 0 bases at J, with 17 bases between the two ends. The CDR3 extends over 17 amino acids.

This chain links TRBV10-3 with TRBJ2-1, with D possibly being TRBD1 or TRBD2 (5 bases each). Trimming took 4 bases from V and 6 from J, leaving 10 bases between them. The CDR3 spans 13 residues. Germline-derived CDR1 and CDR2 are ENHRY and SYGVKD. The CDR3 reads CAISAWDGNEQFF. The CDR3 DNA is TGTGCCATCAGTGCGTGGGACGGCAATGAGCAGTTCTTC.

This clonotype occurred once. V and J are TRBV5-6 and TRBJ2-3; 8 nucleotides align to TRBD2. Germline V gives CDR1 SGHDT, CDR2 YYEEEE. The CDR3 has 18 amino acids. Unmatched junction bases numbered 19, after V lost 3 bases and J lost 7 bases. CDR3 in amino acids: CASSWKPDSGTFANTQYF. The CDR3 nucleotides read TGTGCCAGCAGCTGGAAACCTGATAGCGGGACATTTGCAAATACGCAGTATTTT.

This clonotype has a handful of counts. The chain employs TRBV25-1 and TRBJ2-3; D might be TRBD2 (5 bases). The CDR3 length is 15 residues. Germline-derived CDR1 and CDR2 are MGHDK and SYGVNS. The V end lost 3 bases, the J end lost 0 bases, and 10 bases lay between the germline ends. Here the CDR3 reads CASSESGYSTDTQYF. The CDR3 nucleotides are TGTGCCAGCAGTGAGTCGGGATATAGCACAGATACGCAGTATTTT.

This chain uses TRBV5-1 with TRBJ2-3, with TRBD2 as a possible D gene (5 bases). V lost 10 bases, J lost 0 bases, and 15 bases lay in between. This CDR3 spans 14 amino acids. Germline lookup yields CDR1 SGHRS and CDR2 YFSETQ. DNA of the CDR3: TGCGCCGAGAATGAGGGATCTAGCACAGATACGCAGTATTTT. Translated, it gives CAENEGSSTDTQYF.

This clonotype has just a few counts. The chain is built from TRBV29-1 and TRBJ1-2; D not resolved. The V end lost 4 bases, the J end lost 6 bases, and 3 bases lay between the germline ends. CDR3 size: 9 residues. In germline, CDR1 is SQVTM, CDR2 ANQGSEA. CDR3 loop: CSVGDGYTF. CDR3 DNA: TGCAGCGTTGGGGATGGCTACACCTTC.

The chain carries TRBV6-1 and TRBJ1-4; no reliable D call. The CDR3 sequence is 13 residues long. Germline values: CDR1 MNHNS, CDR2 SASEGT. The germline V and J ends were trimmed by 8 bases and 5 bases, with 12 bases remaining between them. The CDR3 bases are TGTGCCAGCCTCGAGTATCCAAATGAAAAACTGTTTTTT. Protein: CASLEYPNEKLFF.

Only a few counts were recorded for this clonotype. J is TRBJ1-3 and V is TRBV3-1; D not certain. The CDR3 loop spans 13 amino acids. The germline gives CDR1 LGHDT, CDR2 YNNKEL (reference sequence). Trimming stripped 0 bases from V and 3 bases from J, with 3 bases between. CDR3 protein: CASSQDSGNTIYF. CDR3 in DNA: TGTGCCAGCAGCCAAGATAGTGGAAACACCATATATTTT.

This chain connects TRBV12-3 or TRBV12-4 to TRBJ2-5; D is perhaps TRBD2 (5 bases). This CDR3 contains 13 residues. V was trimmed by 6 bases and J by 7 bases, leaving 15 bases between them. CDR3 sequence (DNA): TGTGCCAGCAGCATGCCTCCCCGGGGGACCCAGTACTTC. It specifies CASSMPPRGTQYF.

This chain connects TRBV10-3 to TRBJ2-5; D is uncertain. V gave up 2 bases and J gave up 4 bases, with 5 bases separating them. Germline loops: CDR1 ENHRY, CDR2 SYGVKD. The CDR3 contains 12 residues. CDR3 DNA sequence: TGTGCCATCAGTGAGCCTGGAGAGACCCAGTACTTC. As protein: CAISEPGETQYF.

The J gene is TRBJ2-5, the V gene TRBV18; a possible D gene is TRBD1 (6 bases). Trimming removed 4 bases from V and 3 bases from J, with 15 bases in between. The germline gives CDR1 KGHSH, CDR2 LQKENI. CDR3 size: 15 residues. The DNA of the CDR3 is TGTGCCAGCTCACGGCAACTACAGGGAGAAGAGACCCAGTACTTC. Protein sequence: CASSRQLQGEETQYF.

This clonotype came up a few times. The rearrangement uses TRBV7-8 and TRBJ1-2; 7 bases are a match to TRBD1. The CDR3 consists of 15 residues. Germline trimming cut 1 base from V and 4 bases from J; bases unmatched to any gene: 6. Germline CDR1 reads SGHVS; CDR2 reads FQNEAQ. This CDR3 is CASSLDGDSLYGYTF. The CDR3 DNA sequence: TGTGCCAGCAGCTTAGATGGGGACAGCCTCTATGGCTACACCTTC.

This clonotype was counted between two and nine times. The rearrangement joins TRBV20-1 to TRBJ2-7, with TRBD2 as a possible D gene (6 bases). This CDR3 comprises 14 residues. Germline CDR1 reads DFQATT; CDR2 reads SNEGSKA (reference sequence). V gave up 0 bases and J gave up 2 bases, with 11 bases separating them. CDR3 sequence: CSARDRRRAYEQYF. Here the CDR3 DNA reads TGCAGTGCTAGAGATAGACGGAGGGCCTACGAGCAGTACTTC.